This T cell receptor (beta chain) was captured in a study of T cells in Graves' hyperthyroidism and ophthalmopathy. There are 17 residues in the CDR3. V trimming: 5 bases; J trimming: 7 bases; junction bases outside the gene matches: 17. Germline V gene data show CDR1 as MDHEN and CDR2 as SYDVKM. In this sample, this clonotype turned up many times. Patients were excluded because of uncontrolled infection, other autoimmune disease, pregnancy or lactation. Template material for amplifying TCR beta CDR3 regions consisted of RNA transcripts. Carried out on the TCR CDR3, a first-round RT-PCR used the HTBI primer set. TCRdb redid the calling of the multiplex PCR reads with MiXCR, one entry per CDR3 protein. The profile shows over 500,000 distinct CDR3 sequences, 15% to 20% of them singletons.

This chain joins TRBV28 and TRBJ2-3; 8 bases fit TRBD1. The source material was blood. The clonotype comes from a woman under 40 with Graves' ophthalmopathy. This chain's CDR3 is CASSRRLDRGDMNTQYF. The CDR3 nucleotides are TGTGCCAGCAGTCGACGACTAGACAGGGGAGACATGAATACGCAGTATTTT.